The rows below give T cell receptor beta chains drawn from one sample of a study of Tregs in tolerant kidney transplant recipients. This table comes from immunoSEQ multiplex PCR, and its TCRdb copy is limited to in-frame clones, with some not included. The data show about 240,000 clones, 84% seen once. The source material was CD4+ T cells from blood. The receptors originated from a human donor in good health. Both conserved end residues are part of each CDR3. The D gene is left open where the match is weak. The listing skips clone size in some rows; elsewhere it reads once, few, many or a size class.

j_gene: TRBJ2-1; v_gene: TRBV14; d_gene: NA; abundance: NA; CDR3nt: TGTGCCAGCAGCCAAGAAATCCAAGCCGGGTACAATGAGCAGTTCTTC; CDR3aa: CASSQEIQAGYNEQFF
j_gene: TRBJ1-5; v_gene: TRBV2; d_gene: NA; abundance: NA; CDR3nt: TGTGCCAGCAGGGGGGAAGTCGATCAGCCCCAGCATTTT; CDR3aa: CASRGEVDQPQHF
j_gene: TRBJ1-1; v_gene: TRBV11-2; d_gene: NA; abundance: NA; CDR3nt: TGTGCCAGCAGCTTATTAGAGCGGTATTCCATGAACACTGAAGCTTTCTTT; CDR3aa: CASSLLERYSMNTEAFF
j_gene: TRBJ1-2; v_gene: TRBV19; d_gene: TRBD1; abundance: once; CDR3nt: TGTGCCAGTAGCCAAGCCGGGACAGGGAACTATGGCTACACCTTC; CDR3aa: CASSQAGTGNYGYTF
j_gene: TRBJ2-5; v_gene: TRBV6-1; d_gene: TRBD2; abundance: NA; CDR3nt: TGTGCCAGCATTTTAATAGCGGGAGGAGGGGAGACCCAGTACTTC; CDR3aa: CASILIAGGGETQYF
j_gene: TRBJ1-6; v_gene: TRBV2; d_gene: NA; abundance: NA; CDR3nt: TGTGCCAGCACGTCAGGGATCCTTCGGAATTCACCCCTCCACTTT; CDR3aa: CASTSGILRNSPLHF
j_gene: TRBJ2-7; v_gene: TRBV28; d_gene: TRBD2; abundance: NA; CDR3nt: TGTGCCAGCAGGTATACTAGCGGGAGCTCCTACGAGCAGTACTTC; CDR3aa: CASRYTSGSSYEQYF
j_gene: TRBJ1-2; v_gene: TRBV6-1; d_gene: NA; abundance: NA; CDR3nt: TGTGCCAGCAGTGAAAAGGGTAACTATGGCTACACCTTC; CDR3aa: CASSEKGNYGYTF
j_gene: TRBJ1-4; v_gene: TRBV7-9; d_gene: NA; abundance: NA; CDR3nt: TGTGCCAGCAGCGCTCGCAGGGCAACTAATGAAAAACTGTTTTTT; CDR3aa: CASSARRATNEKLFF
j_gene: TRBJ2-3; v_gene: TRBV2; d_gene: NA; abundance: NA; CDR3nt: TGTGCCAGCAGTGTGGGCCCTTGGGCAGGGCATGCAGATACGCAGTATTTT; CDR3aa: CASSVGPWAGHADTQYF
j_gene: TRBJ1-5; v_gene: TRBV7-8; d_gene: NA; abundance: few; CDR3nt: TGTGCCAGCAGCTTGACAGGCCCCCAGCCCCAGCATTTT; CDR3aa: CASSLTGPQPQHF
j_gene: TRBJ2-7; v_gene: TRBV18; d_gene: TRBD1; abundance: few; CDR3nt: TGTGCCAGCTCACCGTGGGACAGAACCTACGAGCAGTACTTC; CDR3aa: CASSPWDRTYEQYF
j_gene: TRBJ1-6; v_gene: TRBV6-1; d_gene: NA; abundance: few; CDR3nt: TGTGCCAGCATTGGGTTTACAGGGAACAATTCACCCCTCCACTTT; CDR3aa: CASIGFTGNNSPLHF
j_gene: TRBJ2-7; v_gene: TRBV7-2; d_gene: TRBD2; abundance: NA; CDR3nt: TGTGCCAGCAGCCTTGGACTAGCGGGAGCCCCCTACGAGCAGTACTTC; CDR3aa: CASSLGLAGAPYEQYF
j_gene: TRBJ1-2; v_gene: TRBV11-2; d_gene: TRBD1; abundance: once; CDR3nt: TGTGCCAGCAGCTCAGCCGGGACAGGGGTCTATGGCTACACCTTC; CDR3aa: CASSSAGTGVYGYTF
j_gene: TRBJ2-3; v_gene: TRBV5-1; d_gene: NA; abundance: once; CDR3nt: TGCGCCAGCAGCTTGAATACTATAGGGAGCACAGATACGCAGTATTTT; CDR3aa: CASSLNTIGSTDTQYF
j_gene: TRBJ2-3; v_gene: TRBV29-1; d_gene: TRBD1; abundance: NA; CDR3nt: TGCAGCGCGGACAGGGGAGATGATACGCAGTATTTT; CDR3aa: CSADRGDDTQYF
j_gene: TRBJ1-5; v_gene: TRBV5-1; d_gene: NA; abundance: NA; CDR3nt: TGCGCCAGCAGCTTGGGGGCAGACCTCAATCAGCCCCAGCATTTT; CDR3aa: CASSLGADLNQPQHF
j_gene: TRBJ1-1; v_gene: TRBV5-1; d_gene: TRBD1; abundance: NA; CDR3nt: TGCGCCAGCAGCTTGGCTGACAGGGGGAGGCATGACGGGGAAGCTTTCTTT; CDR3aa: CASSLADRGRHDGEAFF
j_gene: TRBJ2-7; v_gene: TRBV27; d_gene: TRBD2; abundance: NA; CDR3nt: TGTGCCAGCAGGGGAGGGATAGGAGGAGGCTCGGCCGAGCAGTACTTC; CDR3aa: CASRGGIGGGSAEQYF
j_gene: TRBJ2-5; v_gene: TRBV6-1; d_gene: NA; abundance: NA; CDR3nt: TGTGCCAGCACTCCTTTCGCGATGGGGGAGACCCAGTACTTC; CDR3aa: CASTPFAMGETQYF
j_gene: TRBJ1-1; v_gene: TRBV4-1; d_gene: TRBD1; abundance: NA; CDR3nt: TGCGCCAGCAGCCAAGGGACAGGGTGGAACACTGAAGCTTTCTTT; CDR3aa: CASSQGTGWNTEAFF
j_gene: TRBJ2-2; v_gene: TRBV4-1; d_gene: TRBD2; abundance: NA; CDR3nt: TGCGCCAGCAGCCAAGTGGGCCTGGGAGGGACTAGCGGGAGAGATACCGGGGAGCTGTTTTTT; CDR3aa: CASSQVGLGGTSGRDTGELFF
j_gene: TRBJ2-7; v_gene: TRBV7-2; d_gene: NA; abundance: NA; CDR3nt: TGTGCCAGCAGCTTAGCTAGGCTAGCGCTTAGCTCCTACGAGCAGTACTTC; CDR3aa: CASSLARLALSSYEQYF